This paragraph reports one T cell receptor (beta chain). In germline, CDR1 is MNHEY, CDR2 SVGAGI. The CDR3 spans 15 residues. Unmatched junction bases numbered 11, after V lost 5 bases and J lost 8 bases. This entry comes from a study of blood T cell repertoires in COVID-19. Study-wide context: Researchers got acute and convalescent COVID-19 samples from the United States, Italy and Spain.

Sequencing was performed with immunoSEQ multiplex PCR; in TCRdb, only in-frame clones are kept and a portion is missing. Of about 310,000 clones listed, around 86% are singletons. The clonotype comes from a man aged 50-60 years with active or convalescent COVID-19. The J gene is TRBJ1-2, the V gene TRBV6-5, with 10 bases identical to TRBD1. Sequenced input: peripheral blood. The CDR3 loop reads CASSRGQGDFRGYTF. The DNA for the CDR3 is TGTGCCAGCAGTAGAGGACAGGGGGATTTTCGGGGCTACACCTTC.